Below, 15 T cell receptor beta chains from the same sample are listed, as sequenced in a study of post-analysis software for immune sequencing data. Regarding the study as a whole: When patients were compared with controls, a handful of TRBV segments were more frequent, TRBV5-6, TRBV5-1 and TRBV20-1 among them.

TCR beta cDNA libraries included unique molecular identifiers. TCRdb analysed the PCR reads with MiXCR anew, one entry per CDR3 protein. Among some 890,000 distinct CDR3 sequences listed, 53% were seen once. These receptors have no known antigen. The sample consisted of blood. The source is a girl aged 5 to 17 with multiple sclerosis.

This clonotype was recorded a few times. This CDR3 is CAISAGENYGYTF. CDR3 nucleotide sequence: TGTGCCATCAGTGCAGGGGAGAACTATGGCTACACCTTC. The chain couples TRBV10-3 to TRBJ1-2; possibly TRBD1 for D (6 bases). Germline CDR1 and CDR2: ENHRY and SYGVKD. The CDR3 is 13 residues long. With 4 bases removed from V and 2 bases from J, the gap between germline ends came to 8 bases.

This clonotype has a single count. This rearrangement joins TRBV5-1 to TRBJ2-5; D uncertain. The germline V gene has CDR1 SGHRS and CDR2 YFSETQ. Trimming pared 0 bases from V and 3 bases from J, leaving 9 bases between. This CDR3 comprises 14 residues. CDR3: CASSLGTEKETQYF. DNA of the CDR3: TGCGCCAGCAGCTTGGGTACAGAAAAAGAGACCCAGTACTTC.

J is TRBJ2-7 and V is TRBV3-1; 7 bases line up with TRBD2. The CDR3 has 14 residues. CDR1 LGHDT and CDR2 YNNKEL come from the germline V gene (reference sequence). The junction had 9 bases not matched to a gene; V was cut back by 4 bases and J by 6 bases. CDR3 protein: CASSPGSGVGEQYF. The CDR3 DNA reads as TGTGCCAGCAGCCCCGGGAGCGGGGTTGGCGAGCAGTACTTC.

CDR3 nucleotides: TGTGCCACCAGCACCGGACAGGGGAACTCTGGGGCCAACGTCCTGACTTTC. Translation gives CATSTGQGNSGANVLTF. The gene calls are TRBV15 and TRBJ2-6; 9 nucleotides agree with TRBD1. The trim removed 4 bases at V and 0 bases at J, leaving 4 bases unmatched. The CDR3 sequence is 17 residues long. Germline lookup yields CDR1 LNHNV and CDR2 YYDKDF (reference sequence). Full variable domain (outside the CDR3, taken from reference TRBV15 and TRBJ2-6): DAMVIQNPRYQVTQFGKPVTLSCSQTLNHNVMYWYQQKSSQAPKLLFHYYDKDFNNEADTPDNFQSRRPNTSFCFLDIRSPGLGDTAMYLCATSTGQGNSGANVLTFGAGSRLTVL.

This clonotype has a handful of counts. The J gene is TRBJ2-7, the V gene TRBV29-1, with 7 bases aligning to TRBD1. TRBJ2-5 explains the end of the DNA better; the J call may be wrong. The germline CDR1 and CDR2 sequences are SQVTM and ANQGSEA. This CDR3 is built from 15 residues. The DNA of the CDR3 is TGCAGCGTTGAAGGGGAAGCGAGGGGGCGAGAGACCCAGTACTTC. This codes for CSVEGEARGRETQYF.

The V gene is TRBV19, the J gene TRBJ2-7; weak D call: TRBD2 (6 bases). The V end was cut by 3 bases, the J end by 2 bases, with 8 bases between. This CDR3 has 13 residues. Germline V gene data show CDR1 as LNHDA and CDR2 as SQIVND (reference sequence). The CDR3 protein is CASSMREAYEQYF. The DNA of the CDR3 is TGTGCCAGTAGTATGAGGGAGGCCTACGAGCAGTACTTC.

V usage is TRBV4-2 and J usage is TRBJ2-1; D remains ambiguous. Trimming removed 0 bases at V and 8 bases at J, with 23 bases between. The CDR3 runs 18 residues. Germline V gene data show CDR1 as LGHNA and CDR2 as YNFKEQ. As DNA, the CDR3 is TGTGCCAGCAGCCAAGATGACCCCTCCGACTGGACCGCGGATGAGCAGTTCTTC. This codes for CASSQDDPSDWTADEQFF.

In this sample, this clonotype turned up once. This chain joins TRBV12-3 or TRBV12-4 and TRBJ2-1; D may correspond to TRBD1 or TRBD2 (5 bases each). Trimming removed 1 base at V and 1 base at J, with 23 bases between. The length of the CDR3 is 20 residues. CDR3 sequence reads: CASSLVAGTISMGSYNEQFF. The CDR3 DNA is TGTGCCAGCAGTTTAGTGGCAGGGACCATAAGCATGGGGTCCTACAATGAGCAGTTCTTC.

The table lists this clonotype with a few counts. The CDR3 DNA reads TGTGCCAGCAGCCAAGAAGAAAGCGGGACGCACAATGAGCAGTTCTTC. Protein sequence: CASSQEESGTHNEQFF. This chain uses TRBV4-2 with TRBJ2-1; 7 nucleotides line up with TRBD2. Germline trimming cut 0 bases from V and 5 bases from J; bases unmatched to any gene: 7. Germline CDR1 reads LGHNA; CDR2 reads YNFKEQ. This CDR3 is built from 16 residues.

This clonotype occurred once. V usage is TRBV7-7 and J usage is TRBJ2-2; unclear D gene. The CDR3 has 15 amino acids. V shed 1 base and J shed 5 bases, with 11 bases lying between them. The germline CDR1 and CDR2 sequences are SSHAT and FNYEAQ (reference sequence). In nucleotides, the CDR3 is TGTGCCAGCAGCTTAGGGACCGGGTCTACCGGGGAGCTGTTTTTT. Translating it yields CASSLGTGSTGELFF.

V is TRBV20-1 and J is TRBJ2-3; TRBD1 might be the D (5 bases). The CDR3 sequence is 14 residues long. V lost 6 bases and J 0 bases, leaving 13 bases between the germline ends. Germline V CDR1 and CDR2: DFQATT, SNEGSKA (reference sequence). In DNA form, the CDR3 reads TGCAGTGCCCGACAGAGTTCTAGCACAGATACGCAGTATTTT. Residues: CSARQSSSTDTQYF.

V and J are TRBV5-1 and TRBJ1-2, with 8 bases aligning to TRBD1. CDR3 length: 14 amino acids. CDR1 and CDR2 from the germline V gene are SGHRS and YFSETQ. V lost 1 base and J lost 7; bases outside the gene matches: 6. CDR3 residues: CASSLLGRGLGYTF. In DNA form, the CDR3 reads TGCGCCAGCAGCTTGCTTGGCAGGGGGCTTGGCTACACCTTC.

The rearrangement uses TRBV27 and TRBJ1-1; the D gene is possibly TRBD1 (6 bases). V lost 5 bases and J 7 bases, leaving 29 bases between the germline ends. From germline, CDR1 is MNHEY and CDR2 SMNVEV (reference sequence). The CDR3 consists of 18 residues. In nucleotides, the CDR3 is TGTGCCAGCAGTCTTAACGTCAGGGGCCCCCTGATCCATCGTGAAGCTTTCTTT. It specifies CASSLNVRGPLIHREAFF.

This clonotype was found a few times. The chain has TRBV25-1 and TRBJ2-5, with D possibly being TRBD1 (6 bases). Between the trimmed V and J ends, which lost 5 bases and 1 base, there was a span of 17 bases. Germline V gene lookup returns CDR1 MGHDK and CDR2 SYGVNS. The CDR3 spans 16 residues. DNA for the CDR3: TGTGCCAGCAGTTTGGGCTCTGGGACATTCCAAGAGACCCAGTACTTC. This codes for CASSLGSGTFQETQYF.

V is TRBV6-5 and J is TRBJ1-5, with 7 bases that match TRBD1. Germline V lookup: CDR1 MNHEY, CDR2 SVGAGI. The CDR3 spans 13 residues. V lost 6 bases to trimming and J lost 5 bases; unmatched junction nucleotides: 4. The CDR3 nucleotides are TGTGCCAGCAGACAGGGGTTCTATCAGCCCCAGCATTTT. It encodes CASRQGFYQPQHF.